The T cell receptor beta chain described here comes from a study of blood T cell repertoires in COVID-19. Study overall: Acute and convalescent COVID-19 samples came from the United States, Italy and Spain.

Using immunoSEQ multiplex PCR, the repertoire was profiled, and TCRdb retains in-frame clones only, with some absent. The repertoire has more than 120,000 clones, approximately 86% of them found once; the top ten carry less than 0.95%. The V and J ends lost 5 bases and 3 bases respectively, with 17 bases between them. Per the germline V gene, CDR1 is MNHEY and CDR2 is SMNVEV (reference sequence). This CDR3 is 15 amino acids long. Input material: peripheral blood. The chain combines TRBV27 with TRBJ2-7; perhaps TRBD2 as D (6 bases). The sequence derives from a woman aged 50 to 65 with acute or convalescent COVID-19. The CDR3 nucleotides are TGTGCCAGCAGTCCTATTGGGCGGGAATACTACGAGCAGTACTTC. Protein: CASSPIGREYYEQYF.